This T cell receptor beta chain was sequenced during a study of blood T cell repertoires in COVID-19. Looking at the study overall: Sites across the United States, Italy and Spain contributed samples from acute and convalescent COVID-19. From T cells, B-cell-depleted T cells, or PBMCs came the material, which was cDNA or gDNA.

Germline V gene lookup returns CDR1 LGHNA and CDR2 YNFKEQ. This CDR3 has 15 residues. V was clipped by 0 bases and J by 0 bases, with 9 bases between them. Per the authors' pipeline: By means of reference gene primer amplification, nucleated cell counts were estimated. Sequencing used immunoSEQ multiplex PCR; TCRdb keeps in-frame clones, though not all of them. That table gives V, J and clone size, and the DNA gave D and trimming. The table shows approximately 100,000 clones, with over 75% occurring only once. V gene TRBV4-2 combines with J gene TRBJ2-7; TRBD2 might be the D (6 bases). Material for sequencing was peripheral blood. This receptor was identified in a woman in her 30s with acute or convalescent COVID-19. Written as DNA, the CDR3 is TGTGCCAGCAGCCAAGATCGGGGGACCTCCTACGAGCAGTACTTC. This gives the protein CASSQDRGTSYEQYF.